A single sample is the source of the 30 T cell receptor beta chains below, sequenced in a study of blood T cell repertoires in COVID-19. This table comes from immunoSEQ multiplex PCR, and its TCRdb copy is limited to in-frame clones, with some not included. The profile shows about 300,000 clones, roughly 84% of them singletons. Material: peripheral blood. All receptors come from a human donor with COVID-19, enrolled during active disease. The donor label of this sample is uncertain.

The genes are TRBV11-3 and TRBJ2-1, with TRBD2 identical over 10 bases. The germline V gene encodes CDR1 SGHNT and CDR2 YENEEA. Trimming removed 2 bases from V and 8 bases from J; junction bases left unmatched: 9. The CDR3 contains 16 residues. The CDR3 loop is CASSLRASGSKDEQFF. The CDR3 region has the DNA TGTGCCAGCAGCTTAAGGGCTAGCGGGAGTAAGGATGAGCAGTTCTTC.

The chain is built from TRBV6-4 and TRBJ2-5, with 7 bases that match TRBD2. J gave up 2 bases and V 2 bases, and 5 bases lay outside the gene matches. The germline V gene has CDR1 MRHNA and CDR2 SNTAGT. This CDR3 has 15 amino acids. CDR3 region: CASSDRASGQETQYF. The CDR3 DNA is TGTGCCAGCAGTGACAGGGCTAGCGGTCAAGAGACCCAGTACTTC.

V is TRBV5-1 and J is TRBJ1-4; D gene ambiguous. Trimming removed 4 bases at V and 5 bases at J, with 9 bases between. The CDR3 sequence is 13 residues long. Germline CDR1 SGHRS, CDR2 YFSETQ. CDR3 in amino acids: CASSMDINEKLFF. CDR3 coding DNA: TGCGCCAGCAGCATGGATATCAATGAAAAACTGTTTTTT.

With respect to this clone: This same CDR3 is encoded by further DNA sequences in the sample. This sequence joins TRBV2 and TRBJ1-2; D possibly corresponds to TRBD1 (5 bases). V lost 1 base, J lost 2 bases, and 11 bases lay in between. CDR1 and CDR2 (germline): SNHLY, FYNNEI. The CDR3 is 15 residues long. CDR3 in amino acids: CASSEVQGLNYGYTF. Written as DNA, the CDR3 is TGTGCCAGCAGTGAAGTGCAGGGATTAAACTATGGCTACACCTTC.

The count of this clone is one. The chain combines TRBV19 with TRBJ2-7; 10 bases map to TRBD2. From germline, CDR1 is LNHDA and CDR2 SQIVND (reference sequence). The V and J ends lost 3 bases and 3 bases, in that order; junction bases with no gene match: 5. CDR3 length: 15 residues. The CDR3 nucleotides are TGTGCCAGTAGTATTAGCGGGAGGACCCTCTACGAGCAGTACTTC. Its translation: CASSISGRTLYEQYF. The full variable domain, rest sourced from reference TRBV19 and TRBJ2-7, is DGGITQSPKYLFRKEGQNVTLSCEQNLNHDAMYWYRQDPGQGLRLIYYSQIVNDFQKGDIAEGYSVSREKKESFPLTVTSAQKNPTAFYLCASSISGRTLYEQYFGPGTRLTVT.

V usage is TRBV12-5 and J usage is TRBJ2-2, with a weak D call TRBD2 (6 bases). CDR1 is LGHNT, CDR2 FRNRAP, per germline. The V and J ends lost 0 bases and 1 base respectively, with 12 bases between them. The CDR3 is 17 residues long. CDR3 sequence reads: CASGLVLGGMNTGELFF. As DNA, the CDR3 is TGTGCTAGTGGTTTGGTACTAGGAGGGATGAACACCGGGGAGCTGTTTTTT.

The chain joins TRBV7-3 to TRBJ1-2; the D gene is possibly TRBD1 (5 bases). This CDR3 contains 15 residues. V lost 5 bases, J lost 4 bases, and 17 bases lay in between. In germline, CDR1 is SGHTA, CDR2 FQGTGA. CDR3 in DNA: TGTGCCAGCAGCCGCTCTCGGGGGGGTGCCTATGGCTACACCTTC. Its translation is CASSRSRGGAYGYTF.

The CDR3 bases are TGTGCCAGCAGCCCGTTGGCAACCCCTAGGGGAGCTTTCTTT. This translates into CASSPLATPRGAFF. The chain employs TRBV14 and TRBJ1-1; D is perhaps TRBD1 (5 bases). Between the trimmed V and J ends, which lost 4 bases and 10 bases, there was a span of 19 bases. The germline V gene encodes CDR1 SGHDN and CDR2 FVKESK. The CDR3 has 14 residues.

This clone has a single count. The chain employs TRBV10-3 and TRBJ2-7, with 11 bases aligning to TRBD2. Germline CDR1 ENHRY, CDR2 SYGVKD. Trimming at V came to 3 bases and at J to 1 base, leaving 5 bases not matched to a gene. This CDR3 contains 16 residues. CDR3 coding DNA: TGTGCCATCAGTGACATCCTAGCGGGAGGATCCTACGAGCAGTACTTC. Residues: CAISDILAGGSYEQYF.

The chain has TRBV25-1 and TRBJ2-1, with 10 nucleotides matching TRBD2. The germline CDR1 and CDR2 sequences are MGHDK and SYGVNS. The junction had 5 bases not matched to a gene; V was cut back by 5 bases and J by 1 base. This CDR3 is 16 amino acids long. CDR3 loop: CASSPHSGRSYNEQFF. The DNA of the CDR3 is TGTGCCAGCAGTCCACATAGCGGGAGGTCCTACAATGAGCAGTTCTTC.

The rearrangement uses TRBV9 and TRBJ1-1; D ambiguous. Germline-derived CDR1 and CDR2 are SGDLS and YYNGEE. V was shortened by 7 bases and J by 3 bases, with 13 bases between the two germline ends. The CDR3 has 13 residues. The CDR3 DNA is TGTGCCAGCGGCCAAACAGCCGACACTGAAGCTTTCTTT. This encodes CASGQTADTEAFF.

The chain uses TRBV5-5 and TRBJ2-3; 8 bases agree with TRBD2. This CDR3 is 16 amino acids long. V was clipped by 4 bases and J by 11 bases; unmatched bases: 18. From germline, CDR1 is SGHKS and CDR2 YYEKEE (reference sequence). The CDR3 DNA follows: TGTGCCAGCAGCCGGATACTAGCGGAGCGGCCGGGGTGGCAGTATTTT. This translates into CASSRILAERPGWQYF. The full variable domain, with the rest looked up from reference TRBV5-5 and TRBJ2-3, is DAGVTQSPTHLIKTRGQQVTLRCSPISGHKSVSWYQQVLGQGPQFIFQYYEKEERGRGNFPDRFSARQFPNYSSELNVNALLLGDSALYLCASSRILAERPGWQYFGPGTRLTVL.

The V gene is TRBV19, the J gene TRBJ2-1; D might be TRBD2 (6 bases). Germline CDR1 LNHDA, CDR2 SQIVND (reference sequence). Trimming pared 4 bases from V and 8 bases from J, leaving 21 bases between. The CDR3 has 16 residues. The CDR3 reads CASSNAGTTAPHEQFF. The CDR3 DNA reads as TGTGCCAGTAGTAATGCGGGGACCACCGCCCCCCATGAGCAGTTCTTC.

About this clone: One end of the junction does not line up with germline, which may come from a read error. DNA of the CDR3: TGTGCCAGCAGTTCAACAGGGCCGAAAACCGGGGAGCTGTTTTTT. Its translation: CASSSTGPKTGELFF. V is TRBV27 and J is TRBJ2-2; D is possibly TRBD1 (6 bases). The CDR3 sequence is 15 residues long. Germline-derived CDR1 and CDR2 are MNHEY and SMNVEV (reference sequence).

The chain employs TRBV6-6 and TRBJ1-5; 10 bases fit TRBD1. Germline CDR1 and CDR2: MNHNY and SVGAGI (reference sequence). The ends lost 2 bases at V and 11 bases at J; junction bases unmatched: 6. This CDR3 region has 14 residues. CDR3 region: CASSYGDRGGAQHF. CDR3 in DNA: TGTGCCAGCAGTTACGGGGACAGGGGAGGTGCCCAGCATTTT.

The chain combines TRBV5-5 with TRBJ2-5, with a weak D call TRBD1 (6 bases). The germline V and J ends were trimmed by 4 bases and 1 base, with 14 bases remaining between them. The CDR3 covers 15 residues. From germline, CDR1 is SGHKS and CDR2 YYEKEE (reference sequence). CDR3 sequence: CASSPAVGGQETQYF. The CDR3 region has the DNA TGTGCCAGCAGCCCCGCGGTAGGGGGCCAAGAGACCCAGTACTTC.

This chain links TRBV30 with TRBJ1-1, with a possible D match to TRBD1 (5 bases). CDR1 is GTSNPN and CDR2 is SVGIG in the germline V gene (reference sequence). CDR3 length: 15 residues. Trimming removed 0 bases from V and 4 bases from J, with 15 bases in between. The CDR3 DNA follows: TGTGCCTGGAGTGTACGTCTCGGGGGGACCACTGAAGCTTTCTTT. Residues: CAWSVRLGGTTEAFF. The variable domain in full, completed from reference TRBV30 and TRBJ1-1, reads SQTIHQWPATLVQPVGSPLSLECTVEGTSNPNLYWYRQAAGRGLQLLFYSVGIGQISSEVPQNLSASRPQDRQFILSSKKLLLSDSGFYLCAWSVRLGGTTEAFFGQGTRLTVV.

The chain uses TRBV7-2 and TRBJ2-3, with a weak D call TRBD2 (6 bases). CDR3 length equals 16 residues. Trimming stripped 3 bases from V and 0 bases from J, with 13 bases between. Germline V lookup: CDR1 SGHTA, CDR2 FQGNSA. CDR3 amino acids: CASSFPVGGSTDTQYF. For the CDR3, the DNA is TGTGCCAGCAGCTTCCCGGTCGGGGGTAGCACAGATACGCAGTATTTT.

This clone appeared a single time. The chain uses TRBV3-1 (or the pseudogene TRBV3-2) and TRBJ1-2; D is uncertain. CDR1 and CDR2 (germline): LGHDT, YNNKEL (reference sequence). Trimming took off 0 bases at V and 7 bases at J, with 9 bases between the two ends. The CDR3 has 13 amino acids. CDR3 in amino acids: CASSQDRRSGYTF. The CDR3 DNA sequence: TGTGCCAGCAGCCAAGATAGGAGGTCTGGCTACACCTTC.

On this clone itself: This CDR3 is also generated by other DNA sequences in the sample. J is TRBJ2-1 and V is TRBV12-3 or TRBV12-4; D is unresolved. V shed 1 base and J shed 4 bases, with 5 bases lying between them. The CDR3 contains 13 residues. The CDR3 bases are TGTGCCAGCAGTTTAGGGCAGTACAATGAGCAGTTCTTC. It encodes CASSLGQYNEQFF.

This clone was counted once. The chain links TRBV19 to TRBJ2-6; D possibly corresponds to TRBD1 (5 bases). The CDR3 length is 16 residues. Per the germline V gene, CDR1 is LNHDA and CDR2 is SQIVND (reference sequence). The V end lost 7 bases, the J end lost 0 bases, and 13 bases lay between the germline ends. Here the CDR3 reads CASIDSPFSGANVLTF. The CDR3 region has the DNA TGTGCCAGTATTGACAGCCCCTTCTCTGGGGCCAACGTCCTGACTTTC.

This clone was recorded only once. The chain is built from TRBV28 and TRBJ2-2, with D perhaps matching TRBD1 (5 bases). V lost 3 bases to trimming and J lost 6 bases, with 14 bases between them. Germline loops: CDR1 MDHEN, CDR2 SYDVKM. CDR3 length: 15 amino acids. The CDR3 spells CASSFMGHRSGELFF. The CDR3 bases are TGTGCCAGCAGTTTTATGGGGCATAGGTCCGGGGAGCTGTTTTTT.

The CDR3 here is CASSAGTGKANTEAFF. The CDR3 DNA sequence: TGTGCCAGCAGTGCCGGGACAGGGAAGGCGAACACTGAAGCTTTCTTT. V is TRBV27 and J is TRBJ1-1, with TRBD1 matching over 9 bases. The V segment lost 5 bases and the J segment 1 base; nucleotides outside the gene matches: 8. The germline V gene has CDR1 MNHEY and CDR2 SMNVEV (reference sequence). This CDR3 spans 16 amino acids.

The chain joins TRBV11-2 to TRBJ2-7; 13 bases map to TRBD2. The germline V gene has CDR1 SGHAT and CDR2 FQNNGV. The CDR3 sequence is 16 residues long. Trimming removed 5 bases from V and 2 bases from J; junction bases left unmatched: 6. The CDR3 region is CASSPFGLAGAYEQYF. The CDR3 DNA reads as TGTGCCAGCAGCCCATTTGGACTAGCGGGAGCCTACGAGCAGTACTTC.

The genes are TRBV20-1 and TRBJ1-2; maybe TRBD1 (5 bases). V dropped 3 bases and J dropped 4 bases, with 12 bases sitting between them. In germline, CDR1 is DFQATT, CDR2 SNEGSKA (reference sequence). The CDR3 length is 13 residues. The CDR3, as DNA: TGCAGTGCTAGTAGGGGAACGAGCTATGGCTACACCTTC. Translated: CSASRGTSYGYTF.

V usage is TRBV6-4 and J usage is TRBJ2-5; 8 bases match TRBD1. The length of the CDR3 is 13 residues. The V and J ends lost 6 bases and 4 bases, in that order; junction bases with no gene match: 4. In germline, CDR1 is MRHNA, CDR2 SNTAGT. DNA of the CDR3: TGTGCCAGCAGCCAAGACAGGGGAGAGACCCAGTACTTC. Amino acids: CASSQDRGETQYF.

The rearrangement links TRBV11-3 to TRBJ2-7, with D possibly matching TRBD2 (5 bases). Trimming pared 1 base from V and 5 bases from J, leaving 12 bases between. The CDR3 consists of 14 residues. Germline V gene data show CDR1 as SGHNT and CDR2 as YENEEA. The CDR3 DNA follows: TGTGCCAGCAGCTTAGGGCGAGGGAGCGACGAGCAGTACTTC. Translated: CASSLGRGSDEQYF.

The chain employs TRBV19 and TRBJ2-3; D might be TRBD1 (5 bases). V shed 7 bases and J shed 1 base, with 33 bases lying between them. The CDR3 sequence is 21 residues long. Germline-derived CDR1 and CDR2 are LNHDA and SQIVND (reference sequence). CDR3 sequence reads: CASTQDFRVSFSTSGTDTQYF. Here the CDR3 DNA reads TGTGCCAGTACCCAAGACTTCAGGGTCTCCTTCTCAACGTCTGGCACAGATACGCAGTATTTT.

This rearrangement joins TRBV12-5 to TRBJ1-5, with a weak D call TRBD1 (6 bases). This CDR3 spans 16 amino acids. V dropped 5 bases and J dropped 6 bases, with 20 bases sitting between them. Germline V gene lookup returns CDR1 LGHNT and CDR2 FRNRAP. In DNA form, the CDR3 reads TGTGCTAGTGGTCCGAGGACAGCTACATCTATTCAGCCCCAGCATTTT. Encoded protein: CASGPRTATSIQPQHF.

The chain joins TRBV7-2 to TRBJ1-2; D is uncertain. Trimming stripped 2 bases from V and 4 bases from J, with 11 bases between. Germline V gene data show CDR1 as SGHTA and CDR2 as FQGNSA. The CDR3 is 14 residues long. CDR3 protein: CASSLPLSSYGYTF. The CDR3 nucleotides read TGTGCCAGCAGCTTACCCCTCTCCAGCTATGGCTACACCTTC.